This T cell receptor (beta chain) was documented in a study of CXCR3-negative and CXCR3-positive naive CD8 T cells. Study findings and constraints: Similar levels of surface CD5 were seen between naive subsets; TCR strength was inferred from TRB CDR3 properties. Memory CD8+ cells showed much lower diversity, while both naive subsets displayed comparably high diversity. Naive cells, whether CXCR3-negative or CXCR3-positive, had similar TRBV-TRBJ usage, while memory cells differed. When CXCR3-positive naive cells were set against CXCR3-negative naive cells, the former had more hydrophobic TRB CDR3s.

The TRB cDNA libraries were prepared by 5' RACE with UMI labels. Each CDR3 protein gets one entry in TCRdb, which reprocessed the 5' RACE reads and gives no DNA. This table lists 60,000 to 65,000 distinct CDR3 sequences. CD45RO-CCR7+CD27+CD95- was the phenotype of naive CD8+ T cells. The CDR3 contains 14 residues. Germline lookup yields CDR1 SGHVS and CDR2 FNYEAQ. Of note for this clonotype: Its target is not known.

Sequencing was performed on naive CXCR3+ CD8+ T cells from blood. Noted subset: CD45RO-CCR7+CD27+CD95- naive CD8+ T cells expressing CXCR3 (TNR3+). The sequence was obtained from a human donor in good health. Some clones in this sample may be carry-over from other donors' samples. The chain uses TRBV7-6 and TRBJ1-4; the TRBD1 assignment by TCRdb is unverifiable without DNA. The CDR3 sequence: CASSADRENEKLFF.